Following are 11 T cell receptor beta chains from one sample sequenced in a study of T cells after yellow fever vaccination. TCRdb analysed the 5' RACE reads with MiXCR anew, one entry per CDR3 protein. In the table there are about 580,000 distinct CDR3 sequences, around 17% of which are singletons. Specimen: PBMCs, collected 4 to 6 days after the first yellow fever vaccination. The receptors originated from a man aged 18 to 29 who received the YFV17D yellow fever vaccine.

This chain connects TRBV6-2 or TRBV6-3 to TRBJ2-1; 10 positions agree with TRBD2. This CDR3 contains 19 residues. CDR1 is MNHEY, CDR2 SVGEGT, per germline. Losses at the gene ends were 6 bases for V and 5 bases for J; bases not matched to a gene: 19. CDR3 sequence (DNA): TGTGCCAGCAGCTACCCCCCTCAGCGGGGGGGCTCACTAAACAATGAGCAGTTCTTC. This encodes CASSYPPQRGGSLNNEQFF.

V and J are TRBV6-1 and TRBJ1-2; 7 bases line up with TRBD1. Germline V lookup: CDR1 MNHNS, CDR2 SASEGT. This CDR3 is 14 amino acids long. The V and J ends lost 6 bases and 4 bases, in that order; junction bases with no gene match: 8. The CDR3 sequence is CASRTPGQSYGYTF. As DNA, the CDR3 is TGTGCCAGCAGGACCCCGGGACAGTCCTATGGCTACACCTTC.

The chain is built from TRBV5-4 and TRBJ1-2; the match to TRBD1 covers 7 bases. V was pared by 4 bases and J by 4 bases, with 10 bases of the junction left unmatched. In germline, CDR1 is SGHNT, CDR2 YYREEE (reference sequence). The CDR3 length is 15 residues. For the CDR3, the DNA is TGTGCCAGCAGCCCTGACAGGGATGGTATCTATGGCTACACCTTC. Translation gives CASSPDRDGIYGYTF. Filled out from reference TRBV5-4 and TRBJ1-2, the complete variable domain reads ETGVTQSPTHLIKTRGQQVTLRCSSQSGHNTVSWYQQALGQGPQFIFQYYREEENGRGNFPPRFSGLQFPNYSSELNVNALELDDSALYLCASSPDRDGIYGYTFGSGTRLTVV.

The V call is TRBV20-1, the J call TRBJ2-3; 12 bases align to TRBD2. This CDR3 has 16 amino acids. V was pared by 6 bases and J by 4 bases, with 11 bases of the junction left unmatched. CDR1 is DFQATT and CDR2 is SNEGSKA in the germline V gene (reference sequence). In nucleotides, the CDR3 is TGCAGTGCCAGGACTAGCGGGGTTCTTGCACCAGATACGCAGTATTTT. This translates into CSARTSGVLAPDTQYF.

This clonotype was picked up a small number of times. The chain carries TRBV12-3 or TRBV12-4 and TRBJ1-5; D uncertain. This CDR3 comprises 12 residues. The V gene lost 8 bases and the J gene lost 5 bases, with 10 bases spanning the gap. CDR3 DNA sequence: TGTGCCAGCTCGGCGGGCTATCAGCCCCAGCATTTT. This sequence encodes CASSAGYQPQHF.

This clonotype was recorded a few times. The chain carries TRBV15 and TRBJ2-1; the D is unclear. V was shortened by 1 base and J by 8 bases, with 3 bases between the two germline ends. The CDR3 sequence is 11 residues long. The germline CDR1 and CDR2 sequences are LNHNV and YYDKDF (reference sequence). CDR3 in amino acids: CATSRGYEQFF. The CDR3 DNA follows: TGTGCCACCAGCAGAGGATATGAGCAGTTCTTC.

V gene TRBV7-9 combines with J gene TRBJ1-6; no clear D. The CDR3 is made up of 14 amino acids. The V end was cut by 1 base, the J end by 7 bases, with 8 bases between. Per the germline V gene, CDR1 is SEHNR and CDR2 is FQNEAQ (reference sequence). CDR3 sequence: CASSLEDTNSPLHF. The CDR3 bases are TGTGCCAGCAGCTTAGAGGATACCAATTCACCCCTCCACTTT.

This clonotype was counted ten times or more. The rearrangement uses TRBV7-2 and TRBJ2-5; 7 positions match TRBD2. Germline CDR1 reads SGHTA; CDR2 reads FQGNSA. Losses at the gene ends were 2 bases for V and 1 base for J; bases not matched to a gene: 7. The CDR3 consists of 16 residues. For the CDR3, the DNA is TGTGCCAGCAGCTTAAGTTCTAGCGGCGGCCAAGAGACCCAGTACTTC. Protein sequence: CASSLSSSGGQETQYF.

The gene calls are TRBV3-1 and TRBJ1-2; no reliable D call. Germline assignment: CDR1 LGHDT and CDR2 YNNKEL (reference sequence). The V and J ends lost 3 bases and 8 bases respectively, with 13 bases between them. The length of the CDR3 is 13 residues. The CDR3 nucleotides are TGTGCCAGCAGCCAGACGGCTTCTGGGGGCTACACCTTC. Its protein product is CASSQTASGGYTF.

This clonotype was detected a few times. V gene TRBV20-1 combines with J gene TRBJ2-3, with TRBD1 matching 7 bases. V lost 0 bases and J lost 3; bases outside the gene matches: 6. Germline-derived CDR1 and CDR2 are DFQATT and SNEGSKA (reference sequence). CDR3 size: 15 residues. The CDR3 spells CSARDLVRGTDTQYF. CDR3 sequence (DNA): TGCAGTGCTAGAGATTTAGTCAGGGGGACAGATACGCAGTATTTT.

The sample holds a few counts of this clonotype. The chain employs TRBV12-3 or TRBV12-4 and TRBJ1-2; 8 bases agree with TRBD1. Trimming at V came to 5 bases and at J to 7 bases, leaving 6 bases not matched to a gene. The CDR3 sequence is 13 residues long. The CDR3 loop reads CASSQTGTGGYTF. CDR3 coding DNA: TGTGCCAGCAGTCAGACCGGGACAGGTGGCTACACCTTC.